This TCR beta chain was sequenced in a study of blood T cells in healthy people across ages. Together with a sample-barcoded 5' primer, a J-beta primer mix was included in a second PCR lasting 7 to 11 cycles. TCRdb re-derived calls from the 5' RACE reads in MiXCR, one entry per CDR3 protein. The sample lists 790,000 or so distinct CDR3 sequences, 35% to 50% occurring once. Overall study findings and caveats: While age rose, TCR beta diversity per million T cells dropped in a roughly linear way. Researchers said unsorted PBMCs prevented a conclusive naive versus antigen-experienced comparison.

CDR3 length: 16 amino acids. The V and J ends lost 0 bases and 5 bases, in that order; junction bases with no gene match: 4. CDR1 and CDR2 (germline): SGHTA, FQGNSA. A word on this clonotype: Its antigen is undetermined.

This sequence joins TRBV7-2 and TRBJ2-5; TRBD1 matches at 12 bases. Sequencing was done on a sample of blood. The source of this sequence is a man older than 75 in good health. The CDR3 loop reads CASSLALGQGAETQYF. DNA of the CDR3: TGTGCCAGCAGCTTAGCCTTGGGACAGGGGGCTGAGACCCAGTACTTC. The full variable domain, in which reference TRBV7-2 and TRBJ2-5 provide the parts outside the CDR3, is GAGVSQSPSNKVTEKGKDVELRCDPISGHTALYWYRQSLGQGLEFLIYFQGNSAPDKSGLPSDRFSAERTGGSVSTLTIQRTQQEDSAVYLCASSLALGQGAETQYFGPGTRLLVL.